These 25 T cell receptor beta chains were sequenced from one sample in a study of T cell repertoires in cytomegalovirus infection. No cognate antigen is known for these TCRs. One entry per CDR3 protein results from TCRdb running MiXCR on the reads. The table shows around 71,000 distinct CDR3 sequences, with around 40% occurring only once. The starting material was CD8+ T cells from cultured PBMCs, obtained from culture after CMV antigen stimulation. The receptors derive from a human donor in good health (CMV status not recorded). Some clones in this sample may be carry-over from other donors' samples.

This sequence joins TRBV20-1 and TRBJ2-7; D might be TRBD2 (5 bases). Trimming took off 0 bases at V and 7 bases at J, with 16 bases between the two ends. Germline V gene data show CDR1 as DFQATT and CDR2 as SNEGSKA (reference sequence). The CDR3 is 14 amino acids. The CDR3 DNA follows: TGCAGTGCTAGAGACCCGGACTGGCTAGGGGAGCAGTACTTC. Its translation is CSARDPDWLGEQYF.

This clonotype came up many times. The genes are TRBV12-3 or TRBV12-4 and TRBJ2-7; 7 bases match TRBD2. Unmatched junction bases numbered 1, after V lost 1 base and J lost 1 base. The CDR3 spans 14 residues. The CDR3 reads CASSLGGGSYEQYF. For the CDR3, the DNA is TGTGCCAGCAGTTTAGGCGGGGGTTCCTACGAGCAGTACTTC.

V and J are TRBV7-2 and TRBJ2-7; TRBD1 matches 9 bases. The CDR3 spans 14 residues. Trimming cost V 6 bases and J 3 bases; bases outside gene matches: 6. CDR1 and CDR2 from the germline V gene are SGHTA and FQGNSA. The CDR3 DNA reads as TGTGCCAGCAGTAGAGCGGGACAGGGCTACGAGCAGTACTTC. This encodes CASSRAGQGYEQYF. The whole variable domain, remainder taken from reference TRBV7-2 and TRBJ2-7, is GAGVSQSPSNKVTEKGKDVELRCDPISGHTALYWYRQSLGQGLEFLIYFQGNSAPDKSGLPSDRFSAERTGGSVSTLTIQRTQQEDSAVYLCASSRAGQGYEQYFGPGTRLTVT.

The chain carries TRBV4-1 and TRBJ1-6; D remains ambiguous. This CDR3 spans 12 amino acids. Trimming removed 0 bases from V and 9 bases from J, with 3 bases in between. Germline lookup yields CDR1 MGHRA and CDR2 YSYEKL. Here the CDR3 DNA reads TGCGCCAGCAGCCAAGACGGTTCACCCCTCCACTTT. As protein: CASSQDGSPLHF.

In this sample, this clonotype turned up once. One end of the junction does not line up with germline, which may come from a read error. This chain links TRBV7-2 with TRBJ2-5; TRBD1 matches at 7 bases. The CDR3 spans 13 residues. Per the germline V gene, CDR1 is SGHTA and CDR2 is FQGNSA. This CDR3 is CASSLSGGESQYF. In DNA, the CDR3 is TGTGCCAGCAGCTTATCAGGGGGAGAGAGCCAGTACTTC.

V is TRBV4-1 and J is TRBJ2-7, with 9 bases aligning to TRBD1. Germline V CDR1 and CDR2: MGHRA, YSYEKL. Trimming cost V 3 bases and J 4 bases; bases outside gene matches: 7. The CDR3 loop spans 15 amino acids. CDR3 amino acids: CASSHKTGGPYEQYF. In DNA, the CDR3 is TGCGCCAGCAGCCACAAGACAGGGGGACCTTACGAGCAGTACTTC.

This rearrangement joins TRBV7-3 to TRBJ2-2; D is possibly TRBD2 (5 bases). This CDR3 has 14 residues. Looked up from germline, CDR1 is SGHTA and CDR2 is FQGTGA. The V end was cut by 3 bases, the J end by 6 bases, with 11 bases between. The CDR3 reads CASSFGGGAGELFF. As DNA, the CDR3 is TGTGCCAGCAGCTTTGGTGGAGGCGCCGGGGAGCTGTTTTTT.

The rearrangement joins TRBV7-3 to TRBJ2-3, with TRBD2 identical over 11 bases. V trimming: 5 bases; J trimming: 0 bases; junction bases outside the gene matches: 7. The CDR3 is 17 residues long. Germline V lookup: CDR1 SGHTA, CDR2 FQGTGA. The CDR3 loop reads CASSRSGGAGSTDTQYF. The CDR3 DNA reads as TGTGCCAGCAGCCGTAGCGGGGGGGCCGGTAGCACAGATACGCAGTATTTT.

This clonotype has only a few counts. This chain connects TRBV6-5 to TRBJ2-7; 8 bases fit TRBD2. CDR1 and CDR2 from the germline V gene are MNHEY and SVGAGI. The CDR3 has 15 residues. The ends lost 5 bases at V and 7 bases at J; junction bases unmatched: 13. The CDR3 region has the DNA TGTGCCAGCAGTAACGATGCGGGACTAGAGAGGGAGCAGTACTTC. Its protein is CASSNDAGLEREQYF.

This clonotype came up many times. V usage is TRBV18 and J usage is TRBJ1-2, with 8 positions matching TRBD1. The V gene end was trimmed by 0 bases and the J gene end by 8 bases; junction bases not matched to a gene: 5. Germline CDR1 and CDR2: KGHSH and LQKENI. The CDR3 is 14 amino acids. CDR3 sequence reads: CASSPPQGDRGYTF. In nucleotides, the CDR3 is TGTGCCAGCTCACCACCACAGGGGGATCGGGGCTACACCTTC.

In its sample, this clonotype was seen once. The chain recombines TRBV6-1 with TRBJ2-7; 11 positions agree with TRBD1. The V gene's germline CDR1 is MNHNS and CDR2 SASEGT. This CDR3 comprises 14 residues. With V trimmed by 6 bases and J by 2 bases, 3 bases remained unmatched. The CDR3 DNA follows: TGTGCCAGCAGAGAGGACAGGGGGCCCTACGAGCAGTACTTC. Protein product: CASREDRGPYEQYF.

This chain's CDR3 is CASSGQGAALWGYTF. In DNA form, the CDR3 reads TGTGCCAGTAGTGGGCAGGGGGCGGCCCTTTGGGGCTACACCTTC. The chain joins TRBV19 to TRBJ1-2, with 8 bases aligning to TRBD1. Germline V gene lookup returns CDR1 LNHDA and CDR2 SQIVND (reference sequence). This CDR3 contains 15 residues. V lost 5 bases to trimming and J lost 8 bases; unmatched junction nucleotides: 13.

V and J are TRBV27 and TRBJ1-5; D remains unclear. CDR1 and CDR2 (germline): MNHEY, SMNVEV (reference sequence). The germline V and J ends were trimmed by 6 bases and 2 bases, with 11 bases remaining between them. This CDR3 region has 14 residues. Here the CDR3 reads CASSLLGGNQPQHF. The CDR3 coding sequence is TGTGCCAGCAGCCTCCTAGGAGGCAATCAGCCCCAGCATTTT.

The CDR3 region is CASSADRTGRSPLHF. Written as DNA, the CDR3 is TGTGCCAGCAGCGCAGACCGGACAGGGAGATCACCCCTCCACTTT. This chain joins TRBV7-6 and TRBJ1-6, with TRBD1 matching over 8 bases. This CDR3 has 15 residues. Per germline, CDR1 SGHVS and CDR2 FNYEAQ. Trimming took 5 bases from V and 10 from J; bases not matched to a gene: 10.

CDR3 bases: TGTGCCAGCAGTTTAGGGGGCGGCCTCTCCTACAATGAGCAGTTCTTC. This codes for CASSLGGGLSYNEQFF. The chain combines TRBV12-3 or TRBV12-4 with TRBJ2-1; D might be TRBD1 (5 bases). Trimming took 1 base from V and 0 from J, leaving 10 bases between them. The CDR3 covers 16 residues.

This rearrangement joins TRBV5-4 to TRBJ2-1; TRBD2 matches 9 bases. Germline CDR1 reads SGHNT; CDR2 reads YYREEE (reference sequence). V shed 0 bases and J 8 bases; nucleotides not matched to a gene: 6. This CDR3 has 15 residues. The CDR3 protein is CASSLGGGGAHEQFF. CDR3 sequence (DNA): TGTGCCAGCAGCTTGGGCGGCGGGGGGGCCCATGAGCAGTTCTTC.

There are a few counts of this clonotype. The chain couples TRBV7-6 to TRBJ2-1; D is possibly TRBD1 or TRBD2 (5 bases each). Trimming cost V 5 bases and J 8 bases, with 28 bases left between them. This CDR3 region has 18 residues. Germline CDR1 SGHVS, CDR2 FNYEAQ. This CDR3 is CASSPTSARGASVDEQFF. The CDR3 nucleotides read TGTGCCAGCAGCCCGACCTCGGCCCGGGGCGCGTCGGTGGATGAGCAGTTCTTC. The whole variable domain, remainder taken from reference TRBV7-6 and TRBJ2-1, is GAGVSQSPRYKVTKRGQDVALRCDPISGHVSLYWYRQALGQGPEFLTYFNYEAQQDKSGLPNDRFSAERPEGSISTLTIQRTEQRDSAMYRCASSPTSARGASVDEQFFGPGTRLTVL.

This sequence joins TRBV27 and TRBJ2-3; D gene uncertain. CDR1 and CDR2 from the germline V gene are MNHEY and SMNVEV (reference sequence). V was cut by 3 bases and J by 4 bases, with 8 bases left in between. The CDR3 covers 13 residues. As DNA, the CDR3 is TGTGCCAGCAGTTTCAGCGTTGCAGATACGCAGTATTTT. Its translation is CASSFSVADTQYF.

This clonotype has just a few counts. V usage is TRBV5-5 and J usage is TRBJ1-6; 7 nucleotides match TRBD1. The J segment lost 7 bases and the V segment lost 2 bases, leaving 9 bases of the junction unmatched. The CDR3 contains 16 residues. Germline CDR1 is SGHKS and CDR2 is YYEKEE (reference sequence). For the CDR3, the DNA is TGTGCCAGCAGCTTCGGACAGGAACTCTGGAATTCACCCCTCCACTTT. It is translated as CASSFGQELWNSPLHF.

This chain links TRBV7-4 with TRBJ2-7; tentatively, D is TRBD1 (5 bases). Per germline, CDR1 SGHVT and CDR2 SQSDAQ. The CDR3 has 15 amino acids. V lost 5 bases and J lost 0, with 14 bases in between. CDR3 nucleotide sequence: TGTGCCAGCAGCGTACAGGTCAGCAGCTCCTACGAGCAGTACTTC. Translated: CASSVQVSSSYEQYF. Full variable domain (rest looked up from reference TRBV7-4 and TRBJ2-7): GAGVSQSPRYKVAKRGRDVALRCDSISGHVTLYWYRQTLGQGSEVLTYSQSDAQRDKSGRPSGRFSAERPERSVSTLKIQRTEQGDSAVYLCASSVQVSSSYEQYFGPGTRLTVT.

This clonotype was counted ten times or more. V and J are TRBV7-2 and TRBJ1-2; no clear D gene. Trimming left V 5 bases short and J 8 bases short, with 12 bases between. The CDR3 spans 12 residues. The germline CDR1 and CDR2 sequences are SGHTA and FQGNSA. The CDR3 protein is CASSARTVGYTF. DNA of the CDR3: TGTGCCAGCAGCGCGCGGACCGTAGGCTACACCTTC.

The J gene is TRBJ2-1, the V gene TRBV6-1; 8 positions agree with TRBD2. CDR1 is MNHNS, CDR2 SASEGT, per germline. This CDR3 is built from 14 residues. Trimming cost V 7 bases and J 7 bases; bases outside gene matches: 9. CDR3 in amino acids: CASTPGGPGNEQFF. The CDR3 coding sequence is TGTGCCAGCACTCCGGGGGGGCCGGGGAATGAGCAGTTCTTC.

A few counts support this clonotype. V gene TRBV4-1 combines with J gene TRBJ2-2, with TRBD1 matching over 8 bases. CDR3 size: 19 residues. Per the germline V gene, CDR1 is MGHRA and CDR2 is YSYEKL. After removal of 4 bases from V and 0 bases from J, the junction contained 13 bases not matched to a gene. CDR3 sequence reads: CASSLGPRGQGPNTGELFF. The CDR3 DNA reads as TGCGCCAGCAGCCTGGGGCCTCGAGGACAGGGTCCGAACACCGGGGAGCTGTTTTTT.

V gene TRBV24-1 combines with J gene TRBJ2-7; 8 bases match TRBD1. The germline V gene encodes CDR1 KGHDR and CDR2 SFDVKD. The CDR3 sequence is 14 residues long. The V and J ends lost 4 bases and 4 bases, in that order; junction bases with no gene match: 5. The CDR3 region has the DNA TGTGCCACCAGTGAACAGGGGGAAAATTACGAGCAGTACTTC. This gives the protein CATSEQGENYEQYF.

This clonotype was detected only once. The chain recombines TRBV6-5 with TRBJ2-5, with TRBD1 matching over 8 bases. CDR1 is MNHEY, CDR2 SVGAGI, per germline. V lost 4 bases, J lost 2 bases, and 3 bases stayed unmatched. The CDR3 has 14 amino acids. CDR3 bases: TGTGCCAGCAGTTCGAGGACAGGGCAAGAGACCCAGTACTTC. Translating gives CASSSRTGQETQYF.